The present TCR beta chain was sequenced within a study of T cells in Graves' hyperthyroidism and ophthalmopathy. The study enrolled patients aged 18 to 65 with newly diagnosed hyperthyroidism of under 2 months' duration. The CDR3 consists of 17 residues. Deletions cut 5 bases from V and 2 bases from J, with 18 bases between. Germline V gene data show CDR1 as SGHVS and CDR2 as FQNEAQ. Amplification of TCR beta CDR3 regions used RNA as the template. HTBI primers were the set used in a first-round RT-PCR of the TCR CDR3. TCRdb re-called the multiplex PCR reads through MiXCR, storing one row per CDR3 protein. The table lists roughly 800,000 distinct CDR3 sequences, roughly 40% of them singletons, with 8.9% in the top ten.

The sample was blood. The chain has TRBV7-8 and TRBJ2-2; tentatively, D is TRBD2 (5 bases). This TCR was recovered from a man between 18 and 29 years old with Graves' hyperthyroidism. The CDR3 loop reads CASSPALGGLNTGELFF. The CDR3 region has the DNA TGTGCCAGCAGCCCCGCTTTGGGTGGACTCAACACCGGGGAGCTGTTTTTT.